The 14 T cell receptor beta chains presented below share a single source sample, sequenced in a study of tumor-infiltrating lymphocytes in primary liver carcinoma. Priming with a constant-region primer yielded TCR beta cDNA from roughly 0.45 ug total RNA. Slightly modified ARM-PCR served as the procedure for the TCR beta libraries. These libraries came from three rounds of nested multiplex PCR. TRBV1-TRBV30 forward primers paired with a C-beta reverse primer drove the first two PCR rounds, 10 cycles each. MiXCR, run by TCRdb on the multiplex PCR reads, gives a single entry per CDR3 protein. This sample carries more than 70,000 distinct CDR3 sequences, roughly 71% of them seen once, and the ten largest clones take 26%. The source material, roughly 18-32 mg of unsorted bulk tissue, was used to co-extract RNA and DNA. The sequencing sample was made of tumor-adjacent normal liver tissue. The receptor set was obtained from a man aged 40-49 years with primary liver carcinoma and hepatitis B virus infection.

About this clonotype itself: A much more abundant neighbour one base away suggests this may be a read error. The chain recombines TRBV10-3 with TRBJ2-2; 7 bases line up with TRBD2. CDR1 is ENHRY, CDR2 SYGVKD, per germline. The CDR3 is 12 residues long. Trimming removed 10 bases from V and 15 bases from J; junction bases left unmatched: 14. Written as DNA, the CDR3 is TGTGCCAGCCGACAGATGGCCGGGGGGATGTTTTTT. Its translation is CASRQMAGGMFF.

Note on this clonotype: One end of the junction is discordant with germline, which a read error may explain. The chain has TRBV29-1 and TRBJ2-7; D call uncertain. The CDR3 runs 12 residues. Germline V gene data show CDR1 as SQVTM and CDR2 as ANQGSEA. The CDR3 bases are TGCAGCGTCCGGGCTTCTTCCTACGAACAGTACTTC. It translates to CSVRASSYEQYF.

Points on this clonotype: Being one base from a much bigger clone, this may be a read error. Here the CDR3 reads CTSSQGRSEQFF. Written as DNA, the CDR3 is TGTACCAGCAGCCAAGGGAGGAGTGAGCAGTTCTTC. This chain uses TRBV14 with TRBJ2-1; maybe TRBD2 (6 bases). CDR3 length equals 12 residues. Germline V CDR1 and CDR2: SGHDN, FVKESK.

Worth noting for this clonotype: The junction shows a germline mismatch at one end, possibly a read error. This chain uses TRBV6-1 with TRBJ2-5, with D tentatively TRBD1 or TRBD2 (5 bases each). CDR1 MNHNS and CDR2 SASEGT come from the germline V gene. The CDR3 covers 15 residues. The CDR3 DNA follows: TGTGCCAGCAGTGAGTTCGGGACGTATCACGAGACCCTGTACTTC. Its protein product is CASSEFGTYHETLYF.

Comment on this clonotype: This clone may be a read error of a much larger clone one base away. The chain couples TRBV11-2 to TRBJ2-1; the match to TRBD2 covers 9 bases. The junction had 16 bases not matched to a gene; V was cut back by 8 bases and J by 8 bases. CDR3 length: 16 amino acids. CDR1 is SGHAT and CDR2 is FQNNGV in the germline V gene. In nucleotides, the CDR3 is TGTGCCAGCCGCTCGCGCCCCAGCGGGAGGATCCATGAGCAGTTCTTC. It yields the protein CASRSRPSGRIHEQFF. Looking up the rest from reference TRBV11-2 and TRBJ2-1 gives the full variable domain: EAGVAQSPRYKIIEKRQSVAFWCNPISGHATLYWYQQILGQGPKLLIQFQNNGVVDDSQLPKDRFSAERLKGVDSTLKIQPAKLEDSAVYLCASRSRPSGRIHEQFFGPGTRLTVL.

The sample holds a few counts of this clonotype. The germline gene is not matched at one end of the junction; a read error may be the cause. This sequence joins TRBV5-5 and TRBJ2-1; 10 nucleotides line up with TRBD1. The germline V gene has CDR1 SGHKS and CDR2 YYEKEE (reference sequence). The CDR3 spans 18 residues. The CDR3 reads CACSLSPGTGVGGYEQFF. CDR3 nucleotides: TGTGCCTGCAGCCTGAGTCCCGGGACAGGGGTAGGCGGCTATGAGCAGTTCTTC.

In the case of this clonotype: A much larger clone lies a single base off, so this may be a read error. The chain carries TRBV11-3 and TRBJ2-1, with D possibly called TRBD1 or TRBD2 (6 bases each). There are 16 residues in the CDR3. In germline, CDR1 is SGHNT, CDR2 YENEEA. CDR3: CANSLGGSPMYNEQFF. In DNA, the CDR3 is TGTGCCAACAGCTTAGGGGGGTCCCCTATGTACAATGAGCAGTTCTTC.

This clonotype was picked up many times. This chain joins TRBV6-6 and TRBJ2-3; a possible D gene is TRBD1 (7 bases). The CDR3 totals 13 residues. Trimming shortened V by 11 bases and J by 6 bases, and 18 bases separated the two germline ends. Germline-derived CDR1 and CDR2 are MNHNY and SVGAGI (reference sequence). The CDR3 region has the DNA TGTGCCGGGGGGCGGACAGGTCAGGATACGCAGTATTTT. It specifies CAGGRTGQDTQYF.

This clonotype was seen once. A junction boundary mismatches the germline segment, possibly from a read error. The rearrangement links TRBV4-3 to TRBJ1-2; the D gene is possibly TRBD1 (6 bases). Germline V gene data show CDR1 as LGHNA and CDR2 as YSLEER. CDR3 size: 14 residues. Here the CDR3 reads CASSQVVTGSGYFF. DNA of the CDR3: TGCGCCAGCAGCCAAGTTGTGACAGGATCTGGCTACTTCTTC.

About this clonotype itself: The junction departs from germline at one end; a sequencing error may be responsible. This chain links TRBV5-1 with TRBJ2-1; 7 bases agree with TRBD2. The CDR3 length is 15 residues. The V gene's germline CDR1 is SGHRS and CDR2 YFSETQ. The CDR3, as DNA: TGCGCCAGCAGCTTTGAAGCTAGCGGAGGCAATGAACAGTTCTTC. It translates to CASSFEASGGNEQFF.

This clonotype was seen a handful of times. The rearrangement joins TRBV11-2 to TRBJ2-2; 7 bases map to TRBD2. The length of the CDR3 is 15 residues. Germline CDR1 and CDR2: SGHAT and FQNNGV. J gave up 7 bases and V 4 bases, and 9 bases lay outside the gene matches. The CDR3 nucleotides read TGTGCCAGCAGCTACGGGGAGGGGAATGTCGGGGAGCTGTTTTTT. This translates into CASSYGEGNVGELFF.

The CDR3 region is CSVKDRTYEQYF. The CDR3 nucleotides are TGCAGCGTGAAGGACAGGACTTACGAGCAGTACTTC. The chain couples TRBV29-1 to TRBJ2-7; 7 nucleotides line up with TRBD1. Per the germline V gene, CDR1 is SQVTM and CDR2 is ANQGSEA. CDR3 size: 12 residues. The ends lost 6 bases at V and 4 bases at J; junction bases unmatched: 6.

A word on this clonotype: A read error may be the cause here, since a much bigger clone is one base away. V and J are TRBV6-1 and TRBJ1-6, with D uncertain. CDR3 length equals 11 residues. Germline lookup yields CDR1 MNHNS and CDR2 SASEGT. The CDR3 sequence is CTSSGWSPLHF. Written as DNA, the CDR3 is TGTACCAGCAGTGGATGGTCACCCCTCCACTTT.

This clonotype was picked up many times. This chain joins TRBV6-1 and TRBJ2-7; D is perhaps TRBD2 (5 bases). The length of the CDR3 is 14 residues. Germline V gene sequence: CDR1 MNHNS, CDR2 SASEGT. Trimming removed 0 bases at V and 1 base at J, with 7 bases between. CDR3 bases: TGTGCCAGCAGTGAAGCGCGGGTTTCCTACGAGCAGTACTTC. Translated: CASSEARVSYEQYF.